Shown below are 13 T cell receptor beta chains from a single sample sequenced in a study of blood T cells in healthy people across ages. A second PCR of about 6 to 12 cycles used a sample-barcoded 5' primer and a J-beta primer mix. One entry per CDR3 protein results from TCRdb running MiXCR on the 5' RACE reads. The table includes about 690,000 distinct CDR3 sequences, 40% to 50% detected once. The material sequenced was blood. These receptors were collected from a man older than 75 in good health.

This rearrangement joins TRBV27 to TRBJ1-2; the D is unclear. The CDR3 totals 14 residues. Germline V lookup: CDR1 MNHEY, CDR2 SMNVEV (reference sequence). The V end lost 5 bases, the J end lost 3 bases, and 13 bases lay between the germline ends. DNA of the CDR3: TGTGCCAGCAGTGCGGGATACATAGACTATGGCTACACCTTC. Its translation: CASSAGYIDYGYTF.

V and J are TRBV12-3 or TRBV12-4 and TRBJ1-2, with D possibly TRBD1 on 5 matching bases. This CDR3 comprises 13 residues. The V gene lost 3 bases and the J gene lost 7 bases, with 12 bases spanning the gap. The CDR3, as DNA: TGTGCCAGCAGTTTGTGGGGGTTTGGTGGCTACACCTTC. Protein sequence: CASSLWGFGGYTF.

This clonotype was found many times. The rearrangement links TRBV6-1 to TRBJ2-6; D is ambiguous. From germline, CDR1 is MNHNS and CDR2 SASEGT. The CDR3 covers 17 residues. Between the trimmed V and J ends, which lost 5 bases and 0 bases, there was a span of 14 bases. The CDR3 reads CASSPGHGSSGANVLTF. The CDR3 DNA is TGTGCCAGCAGTCCCGGCCATGGTAGCTCTGGGGCCAACGTCCTGACTTTC.

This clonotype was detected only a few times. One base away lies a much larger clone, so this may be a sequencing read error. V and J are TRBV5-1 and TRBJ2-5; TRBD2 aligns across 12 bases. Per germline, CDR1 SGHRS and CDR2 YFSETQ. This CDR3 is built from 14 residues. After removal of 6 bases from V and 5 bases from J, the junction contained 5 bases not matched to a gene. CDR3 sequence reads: CASNMTSGGETQYF. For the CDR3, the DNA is TGCGCCAGCAACATGACTAGCGGGGGTGAGACCCAGTACTTC.

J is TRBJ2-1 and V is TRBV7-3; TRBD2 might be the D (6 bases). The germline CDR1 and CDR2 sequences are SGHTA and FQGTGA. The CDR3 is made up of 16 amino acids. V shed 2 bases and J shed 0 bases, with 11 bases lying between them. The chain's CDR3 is CASSLGYGSSYNEQFF. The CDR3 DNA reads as TGTGCCAGCAGCTTAGGGTACGGGAGCTCCTACAATGAGCAGTTCTTC.

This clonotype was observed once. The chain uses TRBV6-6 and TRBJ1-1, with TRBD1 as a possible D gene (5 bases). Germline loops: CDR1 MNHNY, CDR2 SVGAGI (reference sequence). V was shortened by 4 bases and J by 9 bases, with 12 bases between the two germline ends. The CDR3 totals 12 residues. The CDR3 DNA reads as TGTGCCAGCAGTTTCCGGCAGGGACAAGCTTTCTTT. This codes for CASSFRQGQAFF.

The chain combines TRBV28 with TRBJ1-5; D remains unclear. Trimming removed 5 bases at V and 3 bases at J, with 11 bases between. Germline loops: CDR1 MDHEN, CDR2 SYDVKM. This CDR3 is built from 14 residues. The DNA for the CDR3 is TGTGCCAGCAGTGCGGCCGGGTACAATCAGCCCCAGCATTTT. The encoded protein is CASSAAGYNQPQHF.

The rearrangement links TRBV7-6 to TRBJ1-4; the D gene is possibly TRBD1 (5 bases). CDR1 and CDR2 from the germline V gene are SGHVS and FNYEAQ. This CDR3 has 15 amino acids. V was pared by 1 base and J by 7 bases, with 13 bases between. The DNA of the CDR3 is TGTGCCAGCAGCTTAGTGGCAGGGCCCGGTGAAAAACTGTTTTTT. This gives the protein CASSLVAGPGEKLFF.

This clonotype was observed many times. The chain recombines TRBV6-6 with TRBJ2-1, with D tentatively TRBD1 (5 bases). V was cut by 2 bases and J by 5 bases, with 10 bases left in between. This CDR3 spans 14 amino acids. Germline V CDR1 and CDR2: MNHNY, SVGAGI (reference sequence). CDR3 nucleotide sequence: TGTGCCAGCAGTTACAACCGACAGAACAATGAGCAGTTCTTC. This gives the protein CASSYNRQNNEQFF.

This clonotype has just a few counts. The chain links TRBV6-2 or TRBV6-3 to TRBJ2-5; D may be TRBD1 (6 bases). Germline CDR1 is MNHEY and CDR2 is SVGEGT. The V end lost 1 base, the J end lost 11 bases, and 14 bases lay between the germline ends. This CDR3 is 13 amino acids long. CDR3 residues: CASSYLARGEQYF. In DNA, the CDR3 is TGTGCCAGCAGTTACTTGGCCAGGGGTGAGCAGTACTTC.

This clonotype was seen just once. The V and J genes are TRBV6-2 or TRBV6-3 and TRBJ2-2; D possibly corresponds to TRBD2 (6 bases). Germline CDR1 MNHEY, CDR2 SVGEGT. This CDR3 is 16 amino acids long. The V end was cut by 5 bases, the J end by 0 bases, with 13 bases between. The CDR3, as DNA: TGTGCCAGCAGTAGATCATTAGCGGCGAACACCGGGGAGCTGTTTTTT. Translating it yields CASSRSLAANTGELFF.

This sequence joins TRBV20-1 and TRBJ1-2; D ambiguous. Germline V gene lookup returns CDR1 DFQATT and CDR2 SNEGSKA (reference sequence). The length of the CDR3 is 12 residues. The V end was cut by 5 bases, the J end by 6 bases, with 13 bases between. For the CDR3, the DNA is TGCAGTGCTCTCAACACCTTGGATGGCTACACCTTC. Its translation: CSALNTLDGYTF.

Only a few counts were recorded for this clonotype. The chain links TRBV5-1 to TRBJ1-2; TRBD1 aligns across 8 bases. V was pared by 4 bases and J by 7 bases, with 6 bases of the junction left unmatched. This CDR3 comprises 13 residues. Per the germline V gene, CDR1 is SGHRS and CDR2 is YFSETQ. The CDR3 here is CASSLDRVGGYTF. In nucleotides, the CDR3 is TGCGCCAGCAGCCTGGACAGGGTTGGTGGCTACACCTTC.